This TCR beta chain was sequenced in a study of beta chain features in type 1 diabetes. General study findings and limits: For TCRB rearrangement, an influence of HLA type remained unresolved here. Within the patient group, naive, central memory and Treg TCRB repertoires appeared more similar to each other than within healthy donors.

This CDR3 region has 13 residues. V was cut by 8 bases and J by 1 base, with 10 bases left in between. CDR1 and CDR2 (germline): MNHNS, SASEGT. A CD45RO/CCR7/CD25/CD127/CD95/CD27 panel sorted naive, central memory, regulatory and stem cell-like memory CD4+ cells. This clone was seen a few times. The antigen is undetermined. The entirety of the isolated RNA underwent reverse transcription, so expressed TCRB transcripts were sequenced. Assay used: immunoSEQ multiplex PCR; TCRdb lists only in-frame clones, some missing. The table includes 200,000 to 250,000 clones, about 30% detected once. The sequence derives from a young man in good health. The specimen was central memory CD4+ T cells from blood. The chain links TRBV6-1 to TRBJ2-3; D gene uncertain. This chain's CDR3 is CASPPEGTDTQYF. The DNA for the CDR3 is TGTGCCAGCCCCCCAGAGGGCACAGATACGCAGTATTTT.